This entry describes one TCR beta chain. Its antigen is still unknown. No much larger clone is present one base from it, and per-base qualities are unavailable. The V end loses 6 bases and the J end loses 10 bases, and a stretch of 18 bases separates them. The cysteine opens and the phenylalanine closes a CDR3 of 13 amino acids. Only CDR3 DNA is held: 39 bases, read in frame from base 1. The germline V gene sets CDR1 to WSHSY and CDR2 to SAAADI. The data stem from a study of blood T cell repertoires in COVID-19 (dated by TCRdb to 2020 to 2021). Background on the whole study: The collaborator samples originated in the United States, Italy and Spain and spanned the acute and convalescent phases of COVID-19. HLA class I and class II types, where available, came from metadata supplied by the sample provider rather than from assay-based typing. The repertoires were released in a freely available public database meant as a resource for research on the immune response to SARS-CoV-2. Samples came from the ongoing ImmuneRACE study (first 160 participants) plus 1,254 subjects from 6 global collaborators. The material from the prospective study consisted of cDNA or gDNA derived from T cells, B-cell-depleted T cells, or PBMCs. The sample metadata nearly always contained a de-identified subject ID, COVID-19 status, age in years and sex. The dataset comprised deeply sampled blood TCRbeta repertoires from subjects exposed to, actively infected with, or recovered from COVID-19. Findings and caveats that apply to the study as a whole: How much clinical and demographic metadata was included differed by source and by participant, and the metadata was provided uncurated.

TCRbeta CDR3 regions were amplified from genomic DNA by means of the immunoSEQ Assay, a bias-controlled multiplex PCR. From the authors' description of their analysis: Within the assay, amplification of reference gene primers was used to estimate how many nucleated cells each sample contained. To quantify the absolute abundance of each unique TCRbeta CDR3 rearrangement, sequence reads were collapsed and filtered. For each sample, productive Simpson clonality was calculated as the square root of Simpson's diversity index over productive rearrangements. Held by TCRdb, this immuneACCESS table contains in-frame sequences only and omits some clones. Under half of the omission traces to an unresolved V gene where checked; the cause of the rest is unknown. V and J calls and clone size come straight from that table; D and trimming were deduced from the DNA. Present in this sample are approximately 240,000 clones, around 82% of which were seen just once. Clones ranked in the top ten supply about 2.9% of the sample.

Another Seattle source contributed samples from volunteer blood donors who had recovered from COVID-19. Collaborating institutions collected whole blood in K2EDTA tubes following their own protocols. Collaborator samples were shipped for TCRbeta analysis as frozen whole blood, isolated PBMCs, or DNA extracted from either sample type. The chain is made from TRBV10-2 and TRBJ1-1; a tentative D match to TRBD1 spans 5 bases. This TCR derives from a woman younger than 45 who had recovered from COVID-19. The specimen sequenced was peripheral blood. Here the CDR3 is given as CASSLTEKSGAFF. The DNA sequence reads TGCGCCAGCAGCCTGACAGAGAAGTCGGGAGCTTTCTTT.